This T cell receptor (beta chain) originates from a study of control samples from healthy donors and cancer patients. The data were produced by immunoSEQ multiplex PCR, yet TCRdb's version contains in-frame clones alone and is incomplete. The sample gives 40,000 to 50,000 clones, nearly 95% of which show up once; 23% is in the top ten. The CDR3 has 14 residues. The germline V gene encodes CDR1 SGHRS and CDR2 YFSETQ. Unmatched junction bases numbered 4, after V lost 3 bases and J lost 3 bases. The chain carries TRBV5-1 and TRBJ2-5; 8 positions match TRBD1. The sample taken for sequencing was PBMCs. The sequence came from a woman aged 50 to 65 with head and neck cancer. The CDR3 DNA reads TGCGCCAGCAGCTGGACAGGGCCCAAAGAGACCCAGTACTTC. It translates to CASSWTGPKETQYF.